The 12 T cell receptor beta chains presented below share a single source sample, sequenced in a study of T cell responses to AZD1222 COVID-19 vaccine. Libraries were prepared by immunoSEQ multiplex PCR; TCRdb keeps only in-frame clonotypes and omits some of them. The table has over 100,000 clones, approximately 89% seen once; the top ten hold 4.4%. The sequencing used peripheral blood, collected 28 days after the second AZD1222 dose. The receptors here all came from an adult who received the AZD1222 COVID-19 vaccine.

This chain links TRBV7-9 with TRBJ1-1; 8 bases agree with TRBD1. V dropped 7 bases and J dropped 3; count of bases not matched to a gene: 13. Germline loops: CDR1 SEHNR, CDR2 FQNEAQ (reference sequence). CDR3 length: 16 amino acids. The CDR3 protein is CASTVTMPGQDTEAFF. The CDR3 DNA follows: TGTGCCAGCACCGTCACAATGCCGGGACAGGACACTGAAGCTTTCTTT.

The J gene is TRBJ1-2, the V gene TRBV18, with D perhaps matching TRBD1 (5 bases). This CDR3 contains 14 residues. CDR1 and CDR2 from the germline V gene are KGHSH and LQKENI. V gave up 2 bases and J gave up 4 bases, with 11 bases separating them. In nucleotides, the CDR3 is TGTGCCAGCTCACCAACCAGGGAGGGCTATGGCTACACCTTC. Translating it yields CASSPTREGYGYTF.

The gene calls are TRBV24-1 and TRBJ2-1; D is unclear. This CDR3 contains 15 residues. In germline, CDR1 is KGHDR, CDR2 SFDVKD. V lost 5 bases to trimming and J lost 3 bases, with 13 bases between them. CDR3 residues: CATSGADRSYNEQFF. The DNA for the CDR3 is TGTGCCACCAGTGGGGCGGATAGGAGCTACAATGAGCAGTTCTTC.

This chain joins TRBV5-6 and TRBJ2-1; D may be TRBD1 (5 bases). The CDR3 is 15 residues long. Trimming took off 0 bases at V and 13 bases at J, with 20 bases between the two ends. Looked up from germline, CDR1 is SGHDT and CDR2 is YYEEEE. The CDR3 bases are TGTGCCAGCAGCTTGGGTACCGGCCAGGGTCCCAAACAGTTCTTC. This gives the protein CASSLGTGQGPKQFF.

The CDR3 region has the DNA TGTGCCACCAGTGGTGGCGAGACTAACTATGGCTACACCTTC. It yields the protein CATSGGETNYGYTF. The chain couples TRBV24-1 to TRBJ1-2; D gene ambiguous. The length of the CDR3 is 14 residues. V lost 5 bases and J 0 bases, leaving 9 bases between the germline ends. Per germline, CDR1 KGHDR and CDR2 SFDVKD.

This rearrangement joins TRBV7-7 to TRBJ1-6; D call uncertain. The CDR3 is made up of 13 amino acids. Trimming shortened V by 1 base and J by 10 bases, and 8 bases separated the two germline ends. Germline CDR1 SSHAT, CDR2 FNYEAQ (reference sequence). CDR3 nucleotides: TGTGCCAGCAGCTTAGACCCCATGTCACCCCTCCACTTT. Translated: CASSLDPMSPLHF. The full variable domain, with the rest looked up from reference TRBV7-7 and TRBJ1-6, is GAGVSQSPRYKVTKRGQDVTLRCDPISSHATLYWYQQALGQGPEFLTYFNYEAQPDKSGLPSDRFSAERPEGSISTLTIQRTEQRDSAMYRCASSLDPMSPLHFGNGTRLTVT.

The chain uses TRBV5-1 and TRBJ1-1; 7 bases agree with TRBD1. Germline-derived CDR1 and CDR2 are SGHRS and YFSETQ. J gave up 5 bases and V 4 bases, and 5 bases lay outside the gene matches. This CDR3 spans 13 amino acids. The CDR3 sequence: CASSRQGRTEAFF. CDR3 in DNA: TGCGCCAGCAGCCGACAGGGACGGACTGAAGCTTTCTTT.

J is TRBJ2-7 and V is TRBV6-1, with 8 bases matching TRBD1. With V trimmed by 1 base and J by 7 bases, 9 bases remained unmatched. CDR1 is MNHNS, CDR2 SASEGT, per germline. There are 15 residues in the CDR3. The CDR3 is CASSEGWTGRWEQYF. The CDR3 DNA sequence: TGTGCCAGCAGTGAAGGTTGGACAGGGAGATGGGAGCAGTACTTC.

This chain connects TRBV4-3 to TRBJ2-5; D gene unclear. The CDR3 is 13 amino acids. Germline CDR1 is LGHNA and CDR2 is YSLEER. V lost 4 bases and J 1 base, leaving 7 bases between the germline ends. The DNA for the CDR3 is TGCGCCAGCAGCCTTGCGGTCCAAGAGACCCAGTACTTC. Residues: CASSLAVQETQYF.

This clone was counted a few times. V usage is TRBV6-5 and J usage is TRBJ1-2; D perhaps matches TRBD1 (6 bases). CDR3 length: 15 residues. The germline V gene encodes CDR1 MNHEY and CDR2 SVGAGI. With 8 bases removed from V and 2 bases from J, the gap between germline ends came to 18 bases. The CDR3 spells CASCPKGGGNYGYTF. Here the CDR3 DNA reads TGTGCCAGCTGTCCTAAAGGGGGGGGGAACTATGGCTACACCTTC.

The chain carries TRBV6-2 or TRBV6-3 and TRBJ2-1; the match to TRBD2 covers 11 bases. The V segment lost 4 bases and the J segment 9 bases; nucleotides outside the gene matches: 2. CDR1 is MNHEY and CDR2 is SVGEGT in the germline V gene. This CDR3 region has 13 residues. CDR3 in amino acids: CASSFLAGGEQFF. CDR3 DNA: TGTGCCAGCAGTTTTCTAGCGGGGGGTGAGCAGTTCTTC.

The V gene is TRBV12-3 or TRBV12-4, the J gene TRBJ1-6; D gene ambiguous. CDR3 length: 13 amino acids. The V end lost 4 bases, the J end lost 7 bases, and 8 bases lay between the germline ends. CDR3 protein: CASSSRENSPLHF. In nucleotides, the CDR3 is TGTGCCAGCAGTTCTAGGGAAAATTCACCCCTCCACTTT.